What follows is one TCR beta chain and its context. This record comes from a study of T cell changes during pregnancy in multiple sclerosis. TCRdb's copy holds only in-frame clones and misses some; the assay was immunoSEQ multiplex PCR. Among about 52,000 clones listed, around 90% were seen once. The clonotype was recovered from a female donor with multiple sclerosis, enrolled in a pregnancy study. Sequencing used CD4+ T cells from peripheral blood mononuclear cells, obtained before pregnancy.

The CDR3 DNA reads TGTGCCAGCAGTTATGCGAGCACTGAGCAGTTCTTC. This codes for CASSYASTEQFF. The chain combines TRBV6-6 with TRBJ2-1; D remains ambiguous. Trimming took off 3 bases at V and 9 bases at J, with 9 bases between the two ends. This CDR3 spans 12 amino acids. CDR1 is MNHNY and CDR2 is SVGAGI in the germline V gene (reference sequence).